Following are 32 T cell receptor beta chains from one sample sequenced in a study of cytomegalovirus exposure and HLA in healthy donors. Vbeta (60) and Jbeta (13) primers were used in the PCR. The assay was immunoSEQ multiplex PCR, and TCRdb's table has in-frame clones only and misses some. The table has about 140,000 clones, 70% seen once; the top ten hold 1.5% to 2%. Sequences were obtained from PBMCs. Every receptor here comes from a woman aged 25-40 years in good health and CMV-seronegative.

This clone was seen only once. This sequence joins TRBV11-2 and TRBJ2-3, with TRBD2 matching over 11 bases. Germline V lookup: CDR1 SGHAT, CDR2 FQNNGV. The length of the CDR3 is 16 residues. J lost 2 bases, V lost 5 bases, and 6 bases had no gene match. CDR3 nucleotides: TGTGCCAGCAGCCAAGGGACTAGCGGTCTCACAGATACGCAGTATTTT. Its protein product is CASSQGTSGLTDTQYF.

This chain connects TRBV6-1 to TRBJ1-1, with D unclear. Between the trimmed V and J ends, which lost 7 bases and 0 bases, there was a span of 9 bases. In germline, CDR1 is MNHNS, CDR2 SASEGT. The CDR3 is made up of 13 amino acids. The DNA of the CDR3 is TGTGCCAGCACCCTCGAGATGAACACTGAAGCTTTCTTT. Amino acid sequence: CASTLEMNTEAFF.

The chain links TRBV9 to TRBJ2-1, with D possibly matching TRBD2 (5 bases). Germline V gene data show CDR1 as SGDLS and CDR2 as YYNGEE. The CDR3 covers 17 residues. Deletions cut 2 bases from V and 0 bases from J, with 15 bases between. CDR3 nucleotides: TGTGCCAGCAGCGTGTACGAACTAGAGAGCTCCTACAATGAGCAGTTCTTC. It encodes CASSVYELESSYNEQFF.

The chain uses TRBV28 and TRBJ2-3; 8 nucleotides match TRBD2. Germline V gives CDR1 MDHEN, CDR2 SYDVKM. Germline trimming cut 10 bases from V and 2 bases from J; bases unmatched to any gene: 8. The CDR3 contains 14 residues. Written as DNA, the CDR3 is TGTGCCACCCTTATCGGGGGGGCCACAGATACGCAGTATTTT. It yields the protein CATLIGGATDTQYF.

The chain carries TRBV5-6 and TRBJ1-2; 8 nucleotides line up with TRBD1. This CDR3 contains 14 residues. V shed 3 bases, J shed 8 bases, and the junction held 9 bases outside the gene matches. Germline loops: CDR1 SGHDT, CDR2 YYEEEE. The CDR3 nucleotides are TGTGCCAGCAGCTCCTCACCGACAGGGGTCGGCTACACCTTC. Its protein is CASSSSPTGVGYTF.

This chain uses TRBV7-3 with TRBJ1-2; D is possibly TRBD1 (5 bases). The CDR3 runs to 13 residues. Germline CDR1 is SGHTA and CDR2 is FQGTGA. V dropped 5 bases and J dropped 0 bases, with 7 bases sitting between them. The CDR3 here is CASSQGSNYGYTF. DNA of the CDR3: TGTGCCAGCAGCCAGGGCTCTAACTATGGCTACACCTTC.

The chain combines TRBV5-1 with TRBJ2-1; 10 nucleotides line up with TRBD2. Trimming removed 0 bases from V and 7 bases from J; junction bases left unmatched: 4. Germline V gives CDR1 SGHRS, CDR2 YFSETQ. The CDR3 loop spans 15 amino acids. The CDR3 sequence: CASSLGTSGANEQFF. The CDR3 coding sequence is TGCGCCAGCAGCTTGGGAACTAGCGGGGCGAATGAGCAGTTCTTC.

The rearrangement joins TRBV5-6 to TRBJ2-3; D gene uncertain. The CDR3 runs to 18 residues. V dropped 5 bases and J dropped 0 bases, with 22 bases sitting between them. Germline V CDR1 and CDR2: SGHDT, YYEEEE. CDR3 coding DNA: TGTGCCAGCAGTCTCTTCAGCGATCATAAAACTAGCACAGATACGCAGTATTTT. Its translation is CASSLFSDHKTSTDTQYF. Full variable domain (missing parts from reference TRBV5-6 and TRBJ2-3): DAGVTQSPTHLIKTRGQQVTLRCSPKSGHDTVSWYQQALGQGPQFIFQYYEEEERQRGNFPDRFSGHQFPNYSSELNVNALLLGDSALYLCASSLFSDHKTSTDTQYFGPGTRLTVL.

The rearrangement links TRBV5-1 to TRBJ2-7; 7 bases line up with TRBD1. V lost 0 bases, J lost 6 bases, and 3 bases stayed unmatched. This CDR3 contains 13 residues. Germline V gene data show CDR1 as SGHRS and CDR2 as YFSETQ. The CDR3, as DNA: TGCGCCAGCAGCTTGGGGACAGGCGGCGAGCAGTACGTC. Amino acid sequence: CASSLGTGGEQYV.

The CDR3 DNA is TGTGCCAGCAGGGGAGGAGGGGACAGACTATACGAGCAGTACTTC. It codes for CASRGGGDRLYEQYF. The chain employs TRBV28 and TRBJ2-7; D is possibly TRBD1 (7 bases). V was clipped by 6 bases and J by 4 bases, with 19 bases between them. This CDR3 is built from 15 residues. Germline V gives CDR1 MDHEN, CDR2 SYDVKM. Using reference TRBV28 and TRBJ2-7 for the parts outside the CDR3, the full variable domain is DVKVTQSSRYLVKRTGEKVFLECVQDMDHENMFWYRQDPGLGLRLIYFSYDVKMKEKGDIPEGYSVSREKKERFSLILESASTNQTSMYLCASRGGGDRLYEQYFGPGTRLTVT.

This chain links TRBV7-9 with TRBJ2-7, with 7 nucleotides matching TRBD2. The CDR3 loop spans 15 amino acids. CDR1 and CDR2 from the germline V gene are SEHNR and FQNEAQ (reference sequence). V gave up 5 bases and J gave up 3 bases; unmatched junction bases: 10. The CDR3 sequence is CASSLGGGTFYEQYV. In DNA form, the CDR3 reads TGTGCCAGCAGCCTGGGGGGGGGTACCTTCTACGAGCAGTACGTC.

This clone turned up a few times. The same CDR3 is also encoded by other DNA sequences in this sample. The CDR3 sequence is CASSLSRDYEQYF. In nucleotides, the CDR3 is TGTGCCAGCAGCTTAAGTCGGGACTACGAGCAGTACTTC. This rearrangement joins TRBV11-1 to TRBJ2-7; a weak D match, TRBD2 (5 bases). Germline CDR1 reads SGHAT; CDR2 reads FQDESV (reference sequence). The V end lost 2 bases, the J end lost 3 bases, and 8 bases lay between the germline ends. The CDR3 sequence is 13 residues long.

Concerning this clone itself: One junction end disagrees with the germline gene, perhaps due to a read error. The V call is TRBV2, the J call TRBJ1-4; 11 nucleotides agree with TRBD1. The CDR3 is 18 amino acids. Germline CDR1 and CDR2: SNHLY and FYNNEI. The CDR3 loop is CACRPGTGGSLTNEKLFF. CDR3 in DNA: TGTGCCTGCAGACCCGGGACAGGGGGTAGTCTAACTAATGAAAAACTGTTTTTT.

CDR3: CASSEGTSGVYEQYF. The CDR3 DNA is TGTGCCAGCAGTGAAGGGACTAGCGGGGTCTACGAGCAGTACTTC. This chain connects TRBV25-1 to TRBJ2-7, with 13 bases lining up with TRBD2. Trimming cost V 2 bases and J 3 bases; bases outside gene matches: 1. CDR1 is MGHDK and CDR2 is SYGVNS in the germline V gene. The CDR3 is 15 residues long.

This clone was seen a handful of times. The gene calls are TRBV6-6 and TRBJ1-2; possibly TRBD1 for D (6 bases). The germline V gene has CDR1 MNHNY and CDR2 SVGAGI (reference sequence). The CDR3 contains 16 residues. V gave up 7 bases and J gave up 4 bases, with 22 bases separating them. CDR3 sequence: CASIPRDTFGGYGYTF. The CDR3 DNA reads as TGTGCCAGCATCCCCCGGGACACCTTTGGCGGCTATGGCTACACCTTC.

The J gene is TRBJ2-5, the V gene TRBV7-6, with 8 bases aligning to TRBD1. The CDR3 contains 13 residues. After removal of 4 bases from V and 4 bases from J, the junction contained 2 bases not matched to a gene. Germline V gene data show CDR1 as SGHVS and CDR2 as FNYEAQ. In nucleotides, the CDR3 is TGTGCCAGCAGCTGGACAGGGAGAGAGACCCAGTACTTC. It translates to CASSWTGRETQYF.

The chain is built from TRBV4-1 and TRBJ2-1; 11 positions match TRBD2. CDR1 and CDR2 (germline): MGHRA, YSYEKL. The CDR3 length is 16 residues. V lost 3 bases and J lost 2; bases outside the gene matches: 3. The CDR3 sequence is CASSQGLAATYNEQFF. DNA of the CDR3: TGCGCCAGCAGCCAGGGACTAGCGGCCACCTACAATGAGCAGTTCTTC.

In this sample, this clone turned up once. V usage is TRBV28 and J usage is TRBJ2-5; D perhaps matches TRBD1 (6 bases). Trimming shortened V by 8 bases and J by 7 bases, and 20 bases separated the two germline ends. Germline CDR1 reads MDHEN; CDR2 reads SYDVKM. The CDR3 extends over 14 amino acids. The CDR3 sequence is CASHPDTGSWTQYF. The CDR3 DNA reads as TGTGCCAGCCATCCCGACACAGGGTCTTGGACCCAGTACTTC. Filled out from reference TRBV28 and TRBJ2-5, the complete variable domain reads DVKVTQSSRYLVKRTGEKVFLECVQDMDHENMFWYRQDPGLGLRLIYFSYDVKMKEKGDIPEGYSVSREKKERFSLILESASTNQTSMYLCASHPDTGSWTQYFGPGTRLLVL.

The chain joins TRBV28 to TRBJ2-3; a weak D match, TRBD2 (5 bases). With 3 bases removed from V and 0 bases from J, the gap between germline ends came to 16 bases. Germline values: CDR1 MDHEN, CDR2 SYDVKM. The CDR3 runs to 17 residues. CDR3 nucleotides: TGTGCCAGCAGTTTCATACTCCCGGGGTCTAGCACAGATACGCAGTATTTT. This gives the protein CASSFILPGSSTDTQYF.

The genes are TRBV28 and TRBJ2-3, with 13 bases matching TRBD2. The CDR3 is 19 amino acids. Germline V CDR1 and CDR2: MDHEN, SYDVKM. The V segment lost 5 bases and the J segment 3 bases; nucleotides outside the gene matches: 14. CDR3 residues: CASSPAAGLAGLQTDTQYF. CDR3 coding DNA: TGTGCCAGCAGTCCAGCGGCGGGACTAGCGGGATTGCAGACAGATACGCAGTATTTT.

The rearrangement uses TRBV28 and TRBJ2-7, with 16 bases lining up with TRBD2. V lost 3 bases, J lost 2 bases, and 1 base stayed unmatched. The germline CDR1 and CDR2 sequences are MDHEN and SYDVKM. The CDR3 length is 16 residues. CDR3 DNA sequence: TGTGCCAGCAGTTTGGGACTAGCGGGAGGGCCCTACGAGCAGTACTTC. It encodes CASSLGLAGGPYEQYF.

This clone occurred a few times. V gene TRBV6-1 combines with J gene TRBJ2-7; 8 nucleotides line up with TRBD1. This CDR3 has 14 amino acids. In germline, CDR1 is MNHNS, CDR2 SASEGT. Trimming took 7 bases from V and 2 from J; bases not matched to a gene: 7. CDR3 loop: CASIARTGPYEQYF. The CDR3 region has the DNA TGTGCCAGCATCGCTAGGACAGGGCCCTACGAGCAGTACTTC.

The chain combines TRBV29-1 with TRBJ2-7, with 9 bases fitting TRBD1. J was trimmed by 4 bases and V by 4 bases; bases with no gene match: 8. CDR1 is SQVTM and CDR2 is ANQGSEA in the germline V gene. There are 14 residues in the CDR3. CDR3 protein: CSVAPSGQGYEQYF. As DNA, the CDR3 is TGCAGCGTTGCCCCATCAGGACAGGGGTACGAGCAGTACTTC.

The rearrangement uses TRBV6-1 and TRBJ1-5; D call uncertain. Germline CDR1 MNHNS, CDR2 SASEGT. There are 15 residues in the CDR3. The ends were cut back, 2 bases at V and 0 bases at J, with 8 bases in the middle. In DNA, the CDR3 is TGTGCCAGCAGTGAAACAGTCAATAGCAATCAGCCCCAGCATTTT. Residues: CASSETVNSNQPQHF.

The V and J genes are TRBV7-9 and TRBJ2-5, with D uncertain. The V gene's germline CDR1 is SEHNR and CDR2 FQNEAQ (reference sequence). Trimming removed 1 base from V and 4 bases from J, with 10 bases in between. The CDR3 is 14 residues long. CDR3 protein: CASSLGRSGETQYF. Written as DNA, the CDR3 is TGTGCCAGCAGCTTAGGAAGGAGTGGAGAGACCCAGTACTTC.

The CDR3 loop reads CPLRPVDSRGTQYF. The CDR3 DNA reads as TGCCCCCTGAGACCGGTCGATTCGAGAGGGACGCAGTATTTT. The chain links TRBV10-2 to TRBJ2-3; the D gene is possibly TRBD2 (5 bases). This CDR3 contains 14 residues. The V gene's germline CDR1 is WSHSY and CDR2 SAAADI.

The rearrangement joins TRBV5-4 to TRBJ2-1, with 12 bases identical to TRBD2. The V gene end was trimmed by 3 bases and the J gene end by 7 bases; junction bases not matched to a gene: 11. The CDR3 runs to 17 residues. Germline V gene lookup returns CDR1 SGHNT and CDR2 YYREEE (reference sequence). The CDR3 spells CASSSPPLAGGFNEQFF. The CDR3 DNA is TGTGCCAGCAGCTCCCCTCCGCTAGCGGGGGGGTTTAATGAGCAGTTCTTC.

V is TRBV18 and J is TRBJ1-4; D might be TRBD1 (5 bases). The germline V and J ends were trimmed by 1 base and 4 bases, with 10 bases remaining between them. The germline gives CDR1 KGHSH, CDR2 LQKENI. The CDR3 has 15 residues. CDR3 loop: CASSPRSGNNEKLFF. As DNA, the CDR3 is TGTGCCAGCTCACCACGGTCAGGGAATAATGAAAAACTGTTTTTT.

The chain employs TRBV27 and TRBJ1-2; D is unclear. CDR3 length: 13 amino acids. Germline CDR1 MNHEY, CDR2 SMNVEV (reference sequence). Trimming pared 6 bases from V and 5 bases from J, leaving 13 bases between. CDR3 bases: TGTGCCAGCAGGCCAGCCGGGTTTTATGGCTACACCTTC. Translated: CASRPAGFYGYTF.

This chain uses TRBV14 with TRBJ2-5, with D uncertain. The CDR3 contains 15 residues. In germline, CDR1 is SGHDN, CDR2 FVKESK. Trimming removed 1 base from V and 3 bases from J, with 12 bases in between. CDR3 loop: CASSQGAVTEETQYF. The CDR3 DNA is TGTGCCAGCAGCCAAGGGGCCGTGACGGAAGAGACCCAGTACTTC.

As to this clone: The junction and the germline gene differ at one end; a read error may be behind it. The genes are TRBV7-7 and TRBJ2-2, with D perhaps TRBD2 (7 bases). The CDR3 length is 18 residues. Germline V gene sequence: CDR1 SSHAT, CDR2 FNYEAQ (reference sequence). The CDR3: CASSSRGGLGVNTGELFF. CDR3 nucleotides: TGTGCTAGCAGCTCAAGGGGGGGCCTAGGGGTGAACACCGGGGAGCTGTTTTTT. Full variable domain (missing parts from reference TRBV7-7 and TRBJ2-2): GAGVSQSPRYKVTKRGQDVTLRCDPISSHATLYWYQQALGQGPEFLTYFNYEAQPDKSGLPSDRFSAERPEGSISTLTIQRTEQRDSAMYRCASSSRGGLGVNTGELFFGEGSRLTVL.

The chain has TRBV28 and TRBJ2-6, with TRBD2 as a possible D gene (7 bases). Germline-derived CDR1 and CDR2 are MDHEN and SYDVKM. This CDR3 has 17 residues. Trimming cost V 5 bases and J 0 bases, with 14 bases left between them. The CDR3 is CASSPRGGISGANVLTF. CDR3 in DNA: TGTGCCAGCAGTCCAAGGGGGGGAATCTCTGGGGCCAACGTCCTGACTTTC. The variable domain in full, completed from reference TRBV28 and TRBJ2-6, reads DVKVTQSSRYLVKRTGEKVFLECVQDMDHENMFWYRQDPGLGLRLIYFSYDVKMKEKGDIPEGYSVSREKKERFSLILESASTNQTSMYLCASSPRGGISGANVLTFGAGSRLTVL.